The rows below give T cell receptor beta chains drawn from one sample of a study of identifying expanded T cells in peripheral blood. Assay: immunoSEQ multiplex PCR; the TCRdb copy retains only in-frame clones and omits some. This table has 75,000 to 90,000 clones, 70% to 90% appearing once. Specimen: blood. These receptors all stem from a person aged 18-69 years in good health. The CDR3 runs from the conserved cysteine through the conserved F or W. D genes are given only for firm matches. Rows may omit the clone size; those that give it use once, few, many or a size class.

CDR3: CASSRGLAGGNEQFF
DNA: TGCGCCAGCAGCCGCGGACTAGCGGGAGGCAATGAGCAGTTCTTC
V: TRBV4-3
J: TRBJ2-1
D: TRBD2
size: NA

CDR3: CASSFQEYTEAFF
DNA: TGTGCCAGCAGTTTTCAGGAGTACACTGAAGCTTTCTTT
V: TRBV27
J: TRBJ1-1
D: NA
size: few

CDR3: CASSRSWPGAYEQYF
DNA: TGTGCCAGCAGCCGAAGCTGGCCAGGGGCCTACGAGCAGTACTTC
V: TRBV11-2
J: TRBJ2-7
D: NA
size: NA

CDR3: CAWSLGGASGANVLTF
DNA: TGTGCCTGGAGTCTAGGGGGAGCCTCTGGGGCCAACGTCCTGACTTTC
V: TRBV30
J: TRBJ2-6
D: NA
size: once

CDR3: CATKQDRNTEAFF
DNA: TGTGCCACCAAACAGGATAGGAACACTGAAGCTTTCTTT
V: TRBV2
J: TRBJ1-1
D: NA
size: NA

CDR3: CASSERQGGGYTF
DNA: TGCGCCAGCAGCGAAAGACAGGGCGGTGGCTACACCTTC
V: TRBV5-1
J: TRBJ1-2
D: TRBD1
size: NA

CDR3: CASSPRTSNTEAFF
DNA: TGTGCCAGCAGCCCCCGGACAAGCAACACTGAAGCTTTCTTT
V: TRBV9
J: TRBJ1-1
D: NA
size: NA

CDR3: CASRRTGEGETQYF
DNA: TGTGCCAGCAGGAGGACAGGGGAGGGGGAGACCCAGTACTTC
V: TRBV2
J: TRBJ2-5
D: TRBD1
size: NA

CDR3: CASSPRTGSAYEQYF
DNA: TGCGCCAGCAGCCCCCGGACAGGGAGCGCCTACGAGCAGTACTTC
V: TRBV5-1
J: TRBJ2-7
D: TRBD1
size: NA

CDR3: CASSYGVEAFF
DNA: TGTGCCAGCAGTTATGGAGTTGAAGCTTTCTTT
V: TRBV6-5
J: TRBJ1-1
D: NA
size: NA

CDR3: CASSAPGTSSDTQYF
DNA: TGTGCCAGCAGTGCTCCCGGGACTAGCTCGGATACGCAGTATTTT
V: TRBV9
J: TRBJ2-3
D: TRBD2
size: NA

CDR3: CASSQDTYSGNTIYF
DNA: TGTGCCAGCAGCCAAGACACCTACTCTGGAAACACCATATATTTT
V: TRBV5-5
J: TRBJ1-3
D: NA
size: NA

CDR3: CASSLWTTTNEKLFF
DNA: TGTGCCAGCAGCTTATGGACTACAACTAATGAAAAACTGTTTTTT
V: TRBV7-9
J: TRBJ1-4
D: NA
size: NA

CDR3: CASSLDGLRGESYNEQFF
DNA: TGTGCCAGCAGCTTGGACGGTCTGCGGGGGGAATCCTACAATGAGCAGTTCTTC
V: TRBV7-9
J: TRBJ2-1
D: TRBD2
size: NA

CDR3: CASSLQGRLNEQFF
DNA: TGTGCCAGTAGTTTACAGGGAAGGCTCAATGAGCAGTTCTTC
V: TRBV19
J: TRBJ2-1
D: NA
size: once

CDR3: CASSPGLAGEQFF
DNA: TGTGCCAGCAGCCCTGGGCTAGCGGGTGAGCAGTTCTTC
V: TRBV11-2
J: TRBJ2-1
D: TRBD2
size: NA

CDR3: CASSREGLAGGHEQYF
DNA: TGTGCCAGCAGTCGAGAGGGACTAGCGGGAGGCCACGAGCAGTACTTC
V: TRBV27
J: TRBJ2-7
D: TRBD2
size: NA

CDR3: CASSHLQGDYNEQFF
DNA: TGTGCCAGCAGCCACCTACAGGGGGACTACAATGAGCAGTTCTTC
V: TRBV7-9
J: TRBJ2-1
D: TRBD1
size: once

CDR3: CASSLDRVGNEQFF
DNA: TGCGCCAGCAGCTTGGACAGGGTAGGCAATGAGCAGTTCTTC
V: TRBV5-1
J: TRBJ2-1
D: NA
size: NA

CDR3: CASSPTNQGQNYGYTF
DNA: TGTGCCAGCAGTCCAACAAATCAGGGTCAAAACTATGGCTACACCTTC
V: TRBV7-3
J: TRBJ1-2
D: NA
size: NA

CDR3: CASSLLAGPTGELFF
DNA: TGCGCCAGCAGCTTACTAGCGGGGCCAACCGGGGAGCTGTTTTTT
V: TRBV5-1
J: TRBJ2-2
D: TRBD2
size: NA

CDR3: CASSPQKGYNEQFF
DNA: TGTGCCAGCTCCCCACAGAAGGGCTACAATGAGCAGTTCTTC
V: TRBV18
J: TRBJ2-1
D: NA
size: NA

CDR3: CASGWAGAGNTDTQYF
DNA: TGTGCCAGCGGCTGGGCAGGAGCGGGGAACACAGATACGCAGTATTTT
V: TRBV2
J: TRBJ2-3
D: TRBD2
size: NA

CDR3: CASRATGGYEQYF
DNA: TGCGCCAGCAGGGCCACAGGGGGCTACGAGCAGTACTTC
V: TRBV10-1
J: TRBJ2-7
D: TRBD1
size: NA

CDR3: CASSLGTGSGDGYTF
DNA: TGTGCCAGCAGCTTAGGGACAGGTTCGGGCGATGGCTACACCTTC
V: TRBV7-6
J: TRBJ1-2
D: TRBD1
size: NA

CDR3: CASSRLAGGQETQYF
DNA: TGTGCCAGCAGTCGACTAGCGGGGGGGCAAGAGACCCAGTACTTC
V: TRBV7-2
J: TRBJ2-5
D: TRBD2
size: NA

CDR3: CASSLVSPGQGLDEQFF
DNA: TGTGCCAGCAGCTTAGTGAGCCCGGGACAGGGTCTCGATGAGCAGTTCTTC
V: TRBV11-2
J: TRBJ2-1
D: TRBD1
size: NA

CDR3: CASSAGTHTEAFF
DNA: TGCGCCAGCAGCGCGGGAACGCACACTGAAGCTTTCTTT
V: TRBV5-1
J: TRBJ1-1
D: NA
size: NA

CDR3: CASSLTSSESEAFF
DNA: TGCGCCAGCAGCTTGACCTCCTCCGAGAGTGAAGCTTTCTTT
V: TRBV5-1
J: TRBJ1-1
D: NA
size: NA

CDR3: CASSFDRPLMNTEAFF
DNA: TGTGCCAGCAGCTTCGACAGGCCTTTGATGAACACTGAAGCTTTCTTT
V: TRBV5-6
J: TRBJ1-1
D: NA
size: NA

CDR3: CASSPGQGEKLFF
DNA: TGTGCCAGCTCACCGGGACAGGGGGAAAAACTGTTTTTT
V: TRBV18
J: TRBJ1-4
D: TRBD1
size: NA

CDR3: CASRYRRETVYEQYF
DNA: TGTGCCAGCAGATATCGACGGGAGACGGTCTACGAGCAGTACTTC
V: TRBV7-8
J: TRBJ2-7
D: NA
size: NA

CDR3: CASRVDRGGEQFF
DNA: TGTGCCAGCAGGGTTGACAGGGGAGGTGAGCAGTTCTTC
V: TRBV7-9
J: TRBJ2-1
D: TRBD1
size: NA

CDR3: CAISGDKGTSMRNEQFF
DNA: TGTGCCATCAGTGGGGATAAGGGGACCTCCATGAGGAATGAGCAGTTCTTC
V: TRBV10-3
J: TRBJ2-1
D: NA
size: NA

CDR3: CASSRGLGEKLFF
DNA: TGTGCCAGCAGCCGAGGGCTGGGGGAAAAACTGTTTTTT
V: TRBV7-8
J: TRBJ1-4
D: NA
size: once

CDR3: CASSGGTAGNTIYF
DNA: TGTGCCAGCAGCGGAGGGACAGCCGGAAACACCATATATTTT
V: TRBV9
J: TRBJ1-3
D: TRBD1
size: NA

CDR3: CASRKGGTGDYGGYTF
DNA: TGTGCCAGCAGAAAGGGTGGGACAGGGGATTATGGTGGCTACACCTTC
V: TRBV5-4
J: TRBJ1-2
D: TRBD1
size: NA

CDR3: CASTRQDSNYGYTF
DNA: TGCGCCAGCACGCGACAGGATTCTAACTATGGCTACACCTTC
V: TRBV10-2
J: TRBJ1-2
D: NA
size: NA

CDR3: CASSDQWGGGQPQHF
DNA: TGTGCCAGCAGCGACCAGTGGGGGGGAGGTCAGCCCCAGCATTTT
V: TRBV6-1
J: TRBJ1-5
D: NA
size: NA

CDR3: CASSFRTGRNTEAFF
DNA: TGCGCCAGCAGCTTCCGGACAGGAAGGAACACTGAAGCTTTCTTT
V: TRBV5-1
J: TRBJ1-1
D: TRBD1
size: NA